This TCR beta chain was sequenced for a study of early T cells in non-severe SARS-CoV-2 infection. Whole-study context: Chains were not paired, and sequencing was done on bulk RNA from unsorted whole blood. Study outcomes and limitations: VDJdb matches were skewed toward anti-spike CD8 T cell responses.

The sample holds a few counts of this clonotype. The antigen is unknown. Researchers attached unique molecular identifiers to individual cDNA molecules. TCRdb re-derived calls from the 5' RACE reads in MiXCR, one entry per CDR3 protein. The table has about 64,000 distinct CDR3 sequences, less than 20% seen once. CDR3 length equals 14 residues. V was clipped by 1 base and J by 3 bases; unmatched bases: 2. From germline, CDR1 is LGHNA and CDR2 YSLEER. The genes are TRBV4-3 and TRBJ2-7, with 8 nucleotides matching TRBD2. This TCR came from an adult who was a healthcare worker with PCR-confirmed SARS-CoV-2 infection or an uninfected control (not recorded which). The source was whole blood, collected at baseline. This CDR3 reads CASSQAAGGYEQYF. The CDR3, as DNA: TGCGCCAGCAGCCAAGCGGCGGGGGGCTACGAGCAGTACTTC.